The next 26 T cell receptor beta chains were all read from a single sample in a study of blood T cell repertoires in COVID-19. Assay used: immunoSEQ multiplex PCR; TCRdb lists only in-frame clones, some missing. The sample carries over 400,000 clones, 70% to 90% recorded once. Source material: peripheral blood. Receptors were obtained from a woman in her forties or fifties with COVID-19, enrolled during active disease.

The chain carries TRBV30 and TRBJ1-5; no definite D call. CDR1 and CDR2 (germline): GTSNPN, SVGIG (reference sequence). With 0 bases removed from V and 2 bases from J, the gap between germline ends came to 5 bases. CDR3 length: 13 residues. This CDR3 is CAWSVQRNQPQHF. In DNA form, the CDR3 reads TGTGCCTGGAGTGTACAACGCAATCAGCCCCAGCATTTT.

The chain couples TRBV2 to TRBJ2-7, with D maybe TRBD1 (6 bases). Trimming shortened V by 4 bases and J by 5 bases, and 9 bases separated the two germline ends. The length of the CDR3 is 12 residues. Germline lookup yields CDR1 SNHLY and CDR2 FYNNEI. The CDR3: CASSGRGHEQYF. In nucleotides, the CDR3 is TGTGCCAGCAGTGGCAGGGGCCACGAGCAGTACTTC.

This clone was recorded a few times. This chain uses TRBV19 with TRBJ1-3, with TRBD1 as a possible D gene (6 bases). The CDR3 is made up of 13 amino acids. The germline V gene encodes CDR1 LNHDA and CDR2 SQIVND (reference sequence). The V end lost 6 bases, the J end lost 4 bases, and 10 bases lay between the germline ends. CDR3 nucleotide sequence: TGTGCCAGTAGCAGGGGAAAGGGAAACACCATATATTTT. Its translation is CASSRGKGNTIYF.

The chain employs TRBV6-5 and TRBJ1-2, with TRBD1 matching over 9 bases. After removal of 10 bases from V and 2 bases from J, the junction contained 8 bases not matched to a gene. The CDR3 sequence is 14 residues long. From germline, CDR1 is MNHEY and CDR2 SVGAGI. CDR3 amino acids: CATSPGQGNYGYTF. For the CDR3, the DNA is TGTGCCACGTCTCCGGGACAGGGAAACTATGGCTACACCTTC.

The chain is built from TRBV5-1 and TRBJ2-3, with TRBD2 identical over 16 bases. The length of the CDR3 is 17 residues. Germline CDR1 SGHRS, CDR2 YFSETQ. V lost 4 bases to trimming and J lost 5 bases; unmatched junction nucleotides: 7. CDR3 coding DNA: TGCGCCAGCAGCATCGGGACTAGCGGGGGGGCTTTAGATACGCAGTATTTT. The encoded protein is CASSIGTSGGALDTQYF.

The chain employs TRBV11-2 and TRBJ2-1; 7 positions agree with TRBD1. This CDR3 is built from 14 residues. CDR1 is SGHAT and CDR2 is FQNNGV in the germline V gene. V trimming: 7 bases; J trimming: 9 bases; junction bases outside the gene matches: 12. The CDR3 protein is CASMTGQLSGEQFF. The CDR3 DNA is TGTGCCAGCATGACGGGACAGTTGTCGGGTGAGCAGTTCTTC.

The chain joins TRBV5-8 to TRBJ1-6; TRBD1 might be the D (5 bases). The V gene lost 0 bases and the J gene lost 8 bases, with 15 bases spanning the gap. CDR3 size: 16 residues. The germline V gene has CDR1 SGHTS and CDR2 YDEGEE. This chain's CDR3 is CASSLAGFDRYSPLHF. CDR3 DNA: TGTGCCAGCAGCTTGGCCGGGTTTGACAGATATTCACCCCTCCACTTT.

This clone was counted once. The CDR3 bases are TGTGCCAGCAGCCCAAACAGCATTCAAGAGACCCAGTACTTC. Residues: CASSPNSIQETQYF. The V call is TRBV11-2, the J call TRBJ2-5, with no clear D. This CDR3 has 14 amino acids. CDR1 and CDR2 (germline): SGHAT, FQNNGV. The ends were cut back, 5 bases at V and 2 bases at J, with 12 bases in the middle.

The V call is TRBV20-1, the J call TRBJ1-1, with D uncertain. Trimming stripped 3 bases from V and 5 bases from J, with 10 bases between. The CDR3 is 12 amino acids. The V gene's germline CDR1 is DFQATT and CDR2 SNEGSKA (reference sequence). The CDR3 coding sequence is TGCAGTGCTAGTGGTCTCGTTACTGAAGCTTTCTTT. Protein product: CSASGLVTEAFF.

V and J are TRBV24-1 and TRBJ2-2; 7 nucleotides line up with TRBD1. Germline CDR1 and CDR2: KGHDR and SFDVKD. The J segment lost 1 base and the V segment lost 7 bases, leaving 2 bases of the junction unmatched. The CDR3 is made up of 14 amino acids. CDR3 protein: CATRDRLNTGELFF. In nucleotides, the CDR3 is TGTGCCACCAGGGACAGGTTGAACACCGGGGAGCTGTTTTTT.

The chain is built from TRBV10-2 and TRBJ2-3, with 16 bases identical to TRBD2. The CDR3 sequence is 18 residues long. Germline CDR1 WSHSY, CDR2 SAAADI. The junction had 11 bases not matched to a gene; V was cut back by 5 bases and J by 6 bases. CDR3 sequence reads: CASSSSRGLAGGWDTQYF. The CDR3 DNA sequence: TGCGCCAGCAGTTCCTCCCGGGGACTAGCGGGGGGGTGGGATACGCAGTATTTT.

As concerns this clone: In the same sample, other DNA sequences code for this CDR3. The rearrangement uses TRBV3-1 (or the pseudogene TRBV3-2) and TRBJ2-3; weak D call: TRBD2 (5 bases). The CDR3 is made up of 14 amino acids. Looked up from germline, CDR1 is LGHDT and CDR2 is YNNKEL (reference sequence). V gave up 0 bases and J gave up 3 bases, with 7 bases separating them. The CDR3 spells CASSQDPGTDTQYF. The CDR3 DNA sequence: TGTGCCAGCAGCCAAGATCCGGGGACAGATACGCAGTATTTT.

With regard to this clone: This specimen includes other DNA sequences encoding the same CDR3. The chain couples TRBV7-2 to TRBJ2-3; no reliable D call. With 0 bases removed from V and 3 bases from J, the gap between germline ends came to 7 bases. The germline gives CDR1 SGHTA, CDR2 FQGNSA. The CDR3 loop spans 14 amino acids. CDR3 amino acids: CASSLARLTDTQYF. CDR3 in DNA: TGTGCCAGCAGCTTAGCGCGACTTACAGATACGCAGTATTTT.

The gene calls are TRBV19 and TRBJ1-1; D might be TRBD1 (5 bases). The V and J ends lost 4 bases and 4 bases respectively, with 13 bases between them. Germline loops: CDR1 LNHDA, CDR2 SQIVND (reference sequence). CDR3 size: 14 residues. The CDR3 region has the DNA TGTGCCAGTAGTAAACTGACAGAAGGCACTGAAGCTTTCTTT. Its translation is CASSKLTEGTEAFF. The whole variable domain, filled in from reference TRBV19 and TRBJ1-1, reads DGGITQSPKYLFRKEGQNVTLSCEQNLNHDAMYWYRQDPGQGLRLIYYSQIVNDFQKGDIAEGYSVSREKKESFPLTVTSAQKNPTAFYLCASSKLTEGTEAFFGQGTRLTVV.

V usage is TRBV15 and J usage is TRBJ1-2; no definite D call. The CDR3 has 15 residues. The germline gives CDR1 LNHNV, CDR2 YYDKDF (reference sequence). V lost 2 bases and J lost 0, with 10 bases in between. This CDR3 reads CATSRPVIANYGYTF. The CDR3 nucleotides read TGTGCCACCAGCAGACCCGTTATAGCTAACTATGGCTACACCTTC.

This clone was recorded once. The CDR3 sequence: CASSLRRLGTGRGYTF. The CDR3 bases are TGTGCCAGCAGCTTACGGCGCCTTGGGACAGGGCGAGGCTACACCTTC. The chain couples TRBV7-2 to TRBJ1-2; 9 nucleotides match TRBD1. The germline CDR1 and CDR2 sequences are SGHTA and FQGNSA. The CDR3 is made up of 16 amino acids. V lost 2 bases and J lost 8; bases outside the gene matches: 12.

V is TRBV2 and J is TRBJ1-1; 9 nucleotides align to TRBD1. The CDR3 is made up of 16 amino acids. After removal of 6 bases from V and 0 bases from J, the junction contained 8 bases not matched to a gene. Germline V gives CDR1 SNHLY, CDR2 FYNNEI. CDR3 sequence reads: CASREDWTGVNTEAFF. CDR3 nucleotides: TGTGCCAGCAGGGAGGATTGGACAGGGGTGAACACTGAAGCTTTCTTT.

V and J are TRBV5-1 and TRBJ1-5; a weak D match, TRBD1 (6 bases). This CDR3 comprises 15 residues. Per the germline V gene, CDR1 is SGHRS and CDR2 is YFSETQ. Trimming cost V 2 bases and J 0 bases, with 9 bases left between them. The CDR3 spells CASSFAGDSNQPQHF. The DNA for the CDR3 is TGCGCCAGCAGCTTTGCAGGGGATAGCAATCAGCCCCAGCATTTT.

The rearrangement links TRBV7-2 to TRBJ1-1, with 7 bases lining up with TRBD1. V lost 2 bases, J lost 0 bases, and 6 bases stayed unmatched. Germline CDR1 reads SGHTA; CDR2 reads FQGNSA. CDR3 length equals 16 residues. CDR3 sequence reads: CASSLNRGAMNTEAFF. CDR3 sequence (DNA): TGTGCCAGCAGCTTAAACAGGGGAGCCATGAACACTGAAGCTTTCTTT.

The chain uses TRBV18 and TRBJ2-3; a weak D match, TRBD2 (6 bases). Germline V lookup: CDR1 KGHSH, CDR2 LQKENI. This CDR3 spans 13 amino acids. V was cut by 3 bases and J by 9 bases, with 13 bases left in between. The CDR3 loop reads CASSPMREATQYF. In DNA, the CDR3 is TGTGCCAGCTCACCGATGAGGGAGGCGACGCAGTATTTT.

This chain links TRBV6-6 with TRBJ1-2; TRBD1 agrees at 7 bases. Per germline, CDR1 MNHNY and CDR2 SVGAGI (reference sequence). The CDR3 length is 16 residues. V was pared by 5 bases and J by 4 bases, with 13 bases of the junction left unmatched. The CDR3 region is CASSKYPGQWSYGYTF. CDR3 DNA: TGTGCCAGCAGTAAATATCCGGGACAGTGGAGCTATGGCTACACCTTC.

Only one count was recorded for this clone. The chain joins TRBV6-6 to TRBJ1-1, with a weak D call TRBD1 (5 bases). Trimming removed 2 bases at V and 6 bases at J, with 10 bases between. CDR3 size: 13 residues. CDR1 and CDR2 from the germline V gene are MNHNY and SVGAGI (reference sequence). In DNA form, the CDR3 reads TGTGCCAGCAGTTACCCGACGGGGGCTGAAGCTTTCTTT. Translation gives CASSYPTGAEAFF.

This chain uses TRBV10-3 with TRBJ2-1; D is possibly TRBD2 (7 bases). The CDR3 contains 16 residues. Germline lookup yields CDR1 ENHRY and CDR2 SYGVKD. Deletions cut 4 bases from V and 5 bases from J, with 18 bases between. DNA for the CDR3: TGTGCCATCAGTGCATTGGGTAGGGGGGGCCACAATGAGCAGTTCTTC. Translation: CAISALGRGGHNEQFF.

The J gene is TRBJ1-5, the V gene TRBV19, with 9 nucleotides matching TRBD1. CDR1 and CDR2 from the germline V gene are LNHDA and SQIVND (reference sequence). The V segment lost 4 bases and the J segment 5 bases; nucleotides outside the gene matches: 6. This CDR3 is built from 15 residues. CDR3 amino acids: CASSTPDRGHQPQHF. CDR3 DNA: TGTGCCAGTAGTACCCCGGACAGGGGTCATCAGCCCCAGCATTTT.

This sequence joins TRBV10-1 and TRBJ2-2; TRBD1 agrees at 9 bases. The CDR3 is 19 amino acids. Germline values: CDR1 WNHNN, CDR2 SYGVQD (reference sequence). With 0 bases clipped from V and 3 bases from J, the junction kept 11 bases outside the gene matches. The CDR3 reads CASSESSGYRTGDTGELFF. Here the CDR3 DNA reads TGCGCCAGCAGTGAGTCGTCGGGCTATAGGACAGGGGACACCGGGGAGCTGTTTTTT.

The V gene is TRBV13, the J gene TRBJ2-7; 12 nucleotides align to TRBD2. CDR3 length: 16 amino acids. Losses at the gene ends were 3 bases for V and 3 bases for J; bases not matched to a gene: 6. The germline V gene has CDR1 PRHDT and CDR2 FYEKMQ (reference sequence). CDR3 loop: CASSFGLAGGYYEQYF. The CDR3 DNA follows: TGTGCCAGCAGCTTTGGCCTAGCGGGGGGGTACTACGAGCAGTACTTC. Full variable domain (rest looked up from reference TRBV13 and TRBJ2-7): AAGVIQSPRHLIKEKRETATLKCYPIPRHDTVYWYQQGPGQDPQFLISFYEKMQSDKGSIPDRFSAQQFSDYHSELNMSSLELGDSALYFCASSFGLAGGYYEQYFGPGTRLTVT.